A selection of T cell receptor beta chains follows, all from one sample in a study of cytomegalovirus exposure and HLA in healthy donors. Data came from immunoSEQ multiplex PCR; TCRdb stores just in-frame clones and leaves some out. The table has 140,000 to 150,000 clones, 73% seen once. Sequenced material: PBMCs. The receptors were sampled from a woman under 30 in good health and CMV-seronegative. Each CDR3 is given with its conserved first and last residue. Rows give clone size only sometimes, using once, few, many, or a class for an expanded clone.

V gene: TRBV30; clone size: -; CDR3 length: 13; CDR3 protein: CAWSSTDKETQYF
V gene: TRBV9; clone size: -; CDR3 length: 14; CDR3 protein: CASSVGDRSYGYTF
V gene: TRBV28; clone size: -; CDR3 length: 12; CDR3 protein: CASSFSHNEQFF
V gene: TRBV11-3; clone size: -; CDR3 length: 15; CDR3 protein: CASSPGQGSGSPLHF
V gene: TRBV27; clone size: -; CDR3 length: 15; CDR3 protein: CASSLLGQLNYGYTF
V gene: TRBV30; clone size: -; CDR3 length: 12; CDR3 protein: CAWSVTGFGYTF
V gene: TRBV27; clone size: -; CDR3 length: 14; CDR3 protein: CASKWGHSTDTQYF
V gene: TRBV7-2; clone size: -; CDR3 length: 15; CDR3 protein: CASSLGLAGRGEQFF
V gene: TRBV19; clone size: -; CDR3 length: 15; CDR3 protein: CASKGTLAGENEQFF
V gene: TRBV25-1; clone size: -; CDR3 length: 15; CDR3 protein: CASSDYGGPGAEAFF
V gene: TRBV6-1; clone size: -; CDR3 length: 13; CDR3 protein: CASRYRVSTEAFF
V gene: TRBV7-2; clone size: -; CDR3 length: 15; CDR3 protein: CASSPRQGAGYGYTF
V gene: TRBV2; clone size: once; CDR3 length: 14; CDR3 protein: CASGYSEVVNEQFF
V gene: TRBV5-6; clone size: -; CDR3 length: 15; CDR3 protein: CASSLRLADYNEQFF
V gene: TRBV28; clone size: -; CDR3 length: 15; CDR3 protein: CASIFRARGNQPQHF
V gene: TRBV7-9; clone size: once; CDR3 length: 14; CDR3 protein: CASSPEWESTEAFF
V gene: TRBV28; clone size: few; CDR3 length: 17; CDR3 protein: CASSFTRLAGGTYEQYF
V gene: TRBV2; clone size: -; CDR3 length: 14; CDR3 protein: CASGKDSSTDTQYF
V gene: TRBV5-1; clone size: -; CDR3 length: 15; CDR3 protein: CATKTSGRPYNEQFF
V gene: TRBV7-8; clone size: -; CDR3 length: 15; CDR3 protein: CASSFQGQANYGYTF
V gene: TRBV30; clone size: -; CDR3 length: 12; CDR3 protein: CAWSVSGTRQFF
V gene: TRBV28; clone size: -; CDR3 length: 14; CDR3 protein: CASSLYQGSHEQYF
V gene: TRBV11-3; clone size: -; CDR3 length: 14; CDR3 protein: CASSPTGGDTEAFF
V gene: TRBV7-9; clone size: -; CDR3 length: 16; CDR3 protein: CATRGGRSSYNSPLHF
V gene: TRBV14; clone size: few; CDR3 length: 16; CDR3 protein: CASSQGFGQVYHEQFF
V gene: TRBV18; clone size: -; CDR3 length: 14; CDR3 protein: CASKWTGPGNTIYF
V gene: TRBV7-9; clone size: few; CDR3 length: 16; CDR3 protein: CASSSKAGLNTGELFF
V gene: TRBV14; clone size: -; CDR3 length: 15; CDR3 protein: CASSYRQGVSSPLHF
V gene: TRBV10-3; clone size: once; CDR3 length: 15; CDR3 protein: CAISTDSYSNQPQHF
V gene: TRBV9; clone size: -; CDR3 length: 16; CDR3 protein: CASSSRPLQSGTEAFF
V gene: TRBV9; clone size: -; CDR3 length: 15; CDR3 protein: CASSDSGTSNTEAFF
V gene: TRBV4-1; clone size: once; CDR3 length: 13; CDR3 protein: CASSQLPRQKLFF
V gene: TRBV10-3; clone size: once; CDR3 length: 16; CDR3 protein: CAIGRQGSSYNSPLHF
V gene: TRBV20-1; clone size: -; CDR3 length: 11; CDR3 protein: CSAIQGMWAFF
V gene: TRBV4-1; clone size: -; CDR3 length: 16; CDR3 protein: CASSQQTGTGGHEQFF
V gene: TRBV6-1; clone size: -; CDR3 length: 14; CDR3 protein: CASRGQGLWQPQHF
V gene: TRBV2; clone size: -; CDR3 length: 12; CDR3 protein: CASPAGGTEAFF
V gene: TRBV18; clone size: -; CDR3 length: 14; CDR3 protein: CASSPNGFNQPQHF
V gene: TRBV6-1; clone size: -; CDR3 length: 17; CDR3 protein: CASSEDGGIWAKNSQYF
V gene: TRBV7-2; clone size: -; CDR3 length: 16; CDR3 protein: CASSSRVGQKNTEAFF
V gene: TRBV7-9; clone size: -; CDR3 length: 12; CDR3 protein: CASSLALGGYTF